Below, 5 T cell receptor beta chains from the same sample are listed, as sequenced in a study of T cells in tuberculosis. Assay used: immunoSEQ multiplex PCR; TCRdb lists only in-frame clones, some missing. The sample records 45,000 or so clones, around 96% being singletons. Sequenced material: PBMCs. The receptors were gathered from a donor between 10 and 35 years old with latent tuberculosis or without tuberculosis infection.

The chain carries TRBV5-5 and TRBJ1-1; no clear D. CDR1 SGHKS and CDR2 YYEKEE come from the germline V gene (reference sequence). This CDR3 contains 14 residues. Trimming cost V 4 bases and J 5 bases, with 15 bases left between them. CDR3 loop: CASSRPGKGTEAFF. Here the CDR3 DNA reads TGTGCCAGCAGCCGACCGGGGAAAGGGACTGAAGCTTTCTTT.

This chain uses TRBV7-9 with TRBJ1-2; D possibly corresponds to TRBD1 (6 bases). V was pared by 6 bases and J by 8 bases, with 16 bases between. CDR3 size: 13 residues. Germline CDR1 and CDR2: SEHNR and FQNEAQ (reference sequence). Here the CDR3 reads CASSLNRDRGYTF. The DNA of the CDR3 is TGTGCCAGCAGTCTAAACAGGGACCGGGGCTACACCTTC.

V is TRBV2 and J is TRBJ1-4; the match to TRBD1 covers 9 bases. CDR3 length equals 14 residues. Germline trimming cut 6 bases from V and 7 bases from J; bases unmatched to any gene: 6. Germline values: CDR1 SNHLY, CDR2 FYNNEI. CDR3 in amino acids: CASRSDRGREKLFF. CDR3 nucleotides: TGTGCCAGCAGATCGGACAGGGGTCGTGAAAAACTGTTTTTT.

The chain joins TRBV29-1 to TRBJ2-2; D is undetermined. V lost 4 bases and J 0 bases, leaving 6 bases between the germline ends. CDR1 and CDR2 (germline): SQVTM, ANQGSEA. The CDR3 covers 13 residues. CDR3 coding DNA: TGCAGCGTTGGAGGTCCGAACACCGGGGAGCTGTTTTTT. This sequence encodes CSVGGPNTGELFF.

The rearrangement uses TRBV2 and TRBJ1-1; D is unresolved. Trimming removed 2 bases from V and 3 bases from J, with 10 bases in between. CDR3 length: 14 residues. From germline, CDR1 is SNHLY and CDR2 FYNNEI. The CDR3 loop reads CASSETVLDTEAFF. CDR3 DNA: TGTGCCAGCAGTGAAACGGTTCTAGACACTGAAGCTTTCTTT.